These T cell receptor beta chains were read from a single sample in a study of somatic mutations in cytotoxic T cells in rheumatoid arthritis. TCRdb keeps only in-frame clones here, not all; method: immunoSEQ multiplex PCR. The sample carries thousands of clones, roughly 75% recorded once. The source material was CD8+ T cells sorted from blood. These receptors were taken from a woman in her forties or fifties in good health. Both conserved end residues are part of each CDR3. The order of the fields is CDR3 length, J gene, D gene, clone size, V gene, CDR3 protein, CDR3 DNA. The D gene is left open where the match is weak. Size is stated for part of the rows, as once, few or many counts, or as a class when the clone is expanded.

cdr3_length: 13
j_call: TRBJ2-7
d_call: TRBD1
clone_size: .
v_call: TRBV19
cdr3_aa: CASSDRDPYEQYF
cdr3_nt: TGTGCCAGTAGCGACAGGGACCCTTACGAGCAGTACTTC

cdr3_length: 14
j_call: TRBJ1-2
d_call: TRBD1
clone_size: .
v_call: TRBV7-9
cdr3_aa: CASMDPGGDYGYTF
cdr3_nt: TGTGCCAGCATGGACCCAGGGGGAGATTATGGCTACACCTTC

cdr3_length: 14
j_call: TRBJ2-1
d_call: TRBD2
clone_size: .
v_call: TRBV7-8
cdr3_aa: CASTPGGAGNEQFF
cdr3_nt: TGTGCCAGCACCCCCGGGGGGGCAGGCAATGAGCAGTTCTTC

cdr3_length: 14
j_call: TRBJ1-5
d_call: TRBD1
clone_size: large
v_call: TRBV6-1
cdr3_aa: CASSEGTGLQPQHF
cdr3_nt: TGTGCCAGCAGTGAAGGGACAGGGCTTCAGCCCCAGCATTTT

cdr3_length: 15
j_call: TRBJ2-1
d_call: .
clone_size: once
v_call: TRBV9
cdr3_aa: CASSVGGGLEFEQFF
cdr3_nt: TGTGCCAGCAGCGTAGGCGGGGGCCTGGAGTTTGAGCAGTTCTTC

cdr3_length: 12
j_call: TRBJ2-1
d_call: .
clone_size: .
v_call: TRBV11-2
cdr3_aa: CASSFTSGEQFF
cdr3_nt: TGTGCCAGCAGCTTCACGAGCGGGGAGCAGTTCTTC

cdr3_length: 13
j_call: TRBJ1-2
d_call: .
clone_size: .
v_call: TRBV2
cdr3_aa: CASSVRHEEGYTF
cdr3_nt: TGTGCCAGCAGTGTACGGCACGAGGAGGGCTACACCTTC

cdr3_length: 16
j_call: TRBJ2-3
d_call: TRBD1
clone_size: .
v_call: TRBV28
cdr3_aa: CASSFGTGIPTDTQYF
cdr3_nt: TGTGCCAGCAGTTTTGGGACAGGTATCCCCACAGATACGCAGTATTTT

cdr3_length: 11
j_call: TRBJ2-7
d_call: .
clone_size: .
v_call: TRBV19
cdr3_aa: CASSSGWEQYF
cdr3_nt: TGTGCCAGTAGTAGCGGGTGGGAGCAGTACTTC

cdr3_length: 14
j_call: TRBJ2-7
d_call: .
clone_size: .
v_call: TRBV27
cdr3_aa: CASSTGIDHYEQYF
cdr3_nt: TGTGCCAGCAGTACCGGGATAGATCACTACGAGCAGTACTTC

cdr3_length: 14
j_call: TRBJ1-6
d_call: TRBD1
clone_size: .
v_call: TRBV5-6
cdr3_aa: CASSLGTGYSPLHF
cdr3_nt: TGTGCCAGCAGCTTGGGGACAGGGTATTCACCCCTCCACTTT

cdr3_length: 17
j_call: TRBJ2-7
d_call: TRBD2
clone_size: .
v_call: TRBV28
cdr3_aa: CASSLLGLAGVNYEQYF
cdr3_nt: TGTGCCAGCAGTTTATTGGGACTAGCGGGGGTAAACTACGAGCAGTACTTC

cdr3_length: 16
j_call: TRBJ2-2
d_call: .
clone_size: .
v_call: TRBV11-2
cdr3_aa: CASSLLGGAYTGELFF
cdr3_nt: TGTGCCAGCAGCCTCCTGGGGGGGGCCTACACCGGGGAGCTGTTTTTT

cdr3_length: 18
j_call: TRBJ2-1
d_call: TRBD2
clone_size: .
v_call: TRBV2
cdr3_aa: CASSEALPTSGGYNEQFF
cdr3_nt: TGTGCCAGCAGTGAAGCCCTTCCGACTAGCGGGGGGTACAATGAGCAGTTCTTC

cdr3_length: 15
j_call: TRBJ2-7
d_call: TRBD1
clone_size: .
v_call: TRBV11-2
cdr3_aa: CASNPGGQLTYEQYF
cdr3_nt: TGTGCCAGCAACCCTGGGGGACAGTTGACCTACGAGCAGTACTTC

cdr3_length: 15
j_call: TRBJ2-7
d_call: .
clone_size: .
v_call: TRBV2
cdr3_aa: CASSEAPLTGYEQYF
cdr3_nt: TGTGCCAGCAGTGAAGCCCCACTGACAGGATACGAGCAGTACTTC

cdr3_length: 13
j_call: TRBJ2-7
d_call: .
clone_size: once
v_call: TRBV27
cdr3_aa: CASSVQRAGEQYF
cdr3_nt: TGTGCCAGCAGTGTGCAGAGGGCTGGGGAGCAGTACTTC

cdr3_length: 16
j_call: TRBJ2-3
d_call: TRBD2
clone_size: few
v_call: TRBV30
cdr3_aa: CAWSVRSGGSTDTQYF
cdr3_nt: TGTGCCTGGAGTGTACGCAGCGGGGGGAGCACAGATACGCAGTATTTT

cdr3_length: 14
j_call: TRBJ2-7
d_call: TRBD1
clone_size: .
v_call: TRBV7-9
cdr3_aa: CASSFGTVFYEQYF
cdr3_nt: TGTGCCAGCAGCTTCGGGACAGTTTTTTACGAGCAGTACTTC

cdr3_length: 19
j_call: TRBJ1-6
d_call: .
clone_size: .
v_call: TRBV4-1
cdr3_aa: CASSQDNQIFSSYNSPLHF
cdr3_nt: TGCGCCAGCAGCCAAGATAACCAGATCTTCAGCTCCTATAATTCACCCCTCCACTTT

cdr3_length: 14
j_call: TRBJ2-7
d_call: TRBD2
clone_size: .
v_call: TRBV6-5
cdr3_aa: CASSYREGSYEQYF
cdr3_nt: TGTGCCAGCAGTTACCGGGAGGGGTCCTACGAGCAGTACTTC

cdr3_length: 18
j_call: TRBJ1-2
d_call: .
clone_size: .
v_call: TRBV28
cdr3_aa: CASSFSFGEVVFQYGYTF
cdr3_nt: TGTGCCAGCAGTTTCAGTTTCGGGGAGGTCGTATTCCAGTATGGCTACACCTTC

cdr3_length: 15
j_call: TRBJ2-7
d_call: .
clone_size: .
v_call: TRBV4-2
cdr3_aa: CASSQETYLTYEQYF
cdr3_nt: TGTGCCAGCAGCCAAGAAACATACCTGACCTACGAGCAGTACTTC

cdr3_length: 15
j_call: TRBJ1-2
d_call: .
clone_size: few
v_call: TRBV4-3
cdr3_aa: CASSQDPQTNYGYTF
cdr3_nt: TGCGCCAGCAGCCAAGATCCACAGACTAACTATGGCTACACCTTC